The present T cell receptor beta chain was sequenced within a study of post-analysis software for immune sequencing data. Study in general: Patients with relapsing-remitting, secondary progressive and progressive-relapsing multiple sclerosis courses were all represented. Overall study results and limits: The normalized Chao1 diversity of multiple sclerosis patients was significantly lower than that of controls. Several TRBV segments were more frequent in patients than controls; TRBV5-6, TRBV5-1 and TRBV20-1 belonged to this group.

Germline CDR1 and CDR2: KGHDR and SFDVKD. Trimming removed 2 bases from V and 0 bases from J, with 11 bases in between. This CDR3 comprises 16 residues. Unique molecular identifiers were present in the TCR beta cDNA libraries. TCRdb recomputed calls from the PCR reads with MiXCR, one row per CDR3 protein. The sample has fewer than 550,000 distinct CDR3 sequences, about a third seen once. About this clonotype itself: Its target is not known.

This clonotype originated in a girl aged 2 to 17 with multiple sclerosis. Sequencing was carried out using blood. The genes are TRBV24-1 and TRBJ2-3; D remains unclear. CDR3 coding DNA: TGTGCCACCAGTGATTATACGGAGTCTAGCACAGATACGCAGTATTTT. Residues: CATSDYTESSTDTQYF.